A selection of T cell receptor beta chains follows, all from one sample in a study of cytomegalovirus exposure and HLA in healthy donors. Method: immunoSEQ multiplex PCR; TCRdb's copy keeps in-frame clones and lacks some. The data show approximately 200,000 clones, 82% seen once. Sequencing was done on a sample of PBMCs. These receptors were taken from a boy between 2 and 10 years old in good health and CMV-seronegative. Both conserved end residues are part of each CDR3. D genes are given only for firm matches. The size entry is marked missing in some rows and otherwise reads once, few, many or a size class.

J gene | D gene | clone size | V gene | CDR3 protein | CDR3 DNA
TRBJ2-7 | NA | NA | TRBV7-7 | CASSLVPRHNNYEQYF | TGTGCTAGCAGCTTAGTACCTAGGCACAACAACTACGAGCAGTACTTC
TRBJ1-1 | NA | few | TRBV6-1 | CASSETGRETEAFF | TGTGCCAGCAGTGAAACAGGGAGAGAAACTGAAGCTTTCTTT
TRBJ2-3 | TRBD2 | NA | TRBV5-4 | CASSRRGGLTDTQYF | TGTGCCAGCAGCCGGCGGGGGGGCCTAACAGATACGCAGTATTTT
TRBJ2-5 | NA | few | TRBV25-1 | CASSEYAGLGETQYF | TGTGCCAGCAGTGAATACGCGGGCCTCGGAGAGACCCAGTACTTC
TRBJ2-7 | TRBD2 | NA | TRBV19 | CASSLTSGTYEQYF | TGTGCCAGTAGTCTGACTAGCGGAACCTACGAGCAGTACTTC
TRBJ1-1 | TRBD1 | NA | TRBV25-1 | CASSPQGGLYLNTEAFF | TGTGCCAGCAGTCCTCAGGGGGGATTATATTTGAACACTGAAGCTTTCTTT
TRBJ1-2 | NA | NA | TRBV7-9 | CASSSPIRGSSNYGYTF | TGTGCCAGCAGCTCGCCCATTAGGGGGTCTTCAAACTATGGCTACACCTTC
TRBJ2-2 | TRBD1 | NA | TRBV9 | CASSLNRGGELFF | TGTGCCAGCAGCCTAAACAGGGGCGGGGAGCTGTTTTTT
TRBJ2-5 | NA | NA | TRBV4-3 | CASSSLRGEETQYF | TGCGCCAGCAGCTCCCTCAGGGGAGAAGAGACCCAGTACTTC
TRBJ1-1 | NA | NA | TRBV4-2 | CASSQDLRGGGLEAFF | TGTGCCAGCAGCCAAGATCTTCGGGGAGGGGGGCTTGAAGCTTTCTTT
TRBJ2-1 | NA | NA | TRBV7-9 | CASSYETRREQFF | TGTGCCAGCAGCTACGAGACTAGACGTGAGCAGTTCTTC
TRBJ2-5 | TRBD1 | NA | TRBV7-2 | CASSGPGTGGRETQYF | TGTGCCAGCAGCGGCCCCGGGACAGGGGGACGGGAGACCCAGTACTTC
TRBJ2-3 | TRBD2 | NA | TRBV6-6 | CASRYRFSGGGDTQYF | TGTGCCAGCAGATACCGCTTTAGCGGGGGAGGAGATACGCAGTATTTT
TRBJ1-5 | NA | NA | TRBV6-1 | CASSEFGSQRPQHF | TGTGCCAGCAGTGAATTCGGGAGCCAGCGGCCCCAGCATTTT
TRBJ2-1 | NA | few | TRBV21-1 | CASSKASGGTGNNEQFF | TGTGCCAGCAGCAAAGCGAGTGGTGGGACAGGGAATAATGAGCAGTTCTTC